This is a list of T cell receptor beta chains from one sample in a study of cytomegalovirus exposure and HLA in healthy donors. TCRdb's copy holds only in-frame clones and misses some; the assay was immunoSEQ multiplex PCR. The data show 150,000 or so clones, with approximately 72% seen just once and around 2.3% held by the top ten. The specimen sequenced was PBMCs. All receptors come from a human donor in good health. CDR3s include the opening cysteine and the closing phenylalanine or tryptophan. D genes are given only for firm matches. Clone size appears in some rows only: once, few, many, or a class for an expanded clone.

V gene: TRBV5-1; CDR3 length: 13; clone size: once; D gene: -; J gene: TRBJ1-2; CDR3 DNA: TGCGCCTCCTCCTGGCAGGGCGACTATGGCTACACCTTC; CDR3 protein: CASSWQGDYGYTF
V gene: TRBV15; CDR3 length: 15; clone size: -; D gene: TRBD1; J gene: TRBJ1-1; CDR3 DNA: TGTGCCACCAGCACCTCTCGACAGGGGAACACTGAAGCTTTCTTT; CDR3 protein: CATSTSRQGNTEAFF
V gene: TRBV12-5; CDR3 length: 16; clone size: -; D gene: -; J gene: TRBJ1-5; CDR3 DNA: TGTGCTAGTGGTTGGGGGGAGGTTAGGCGCAATCAGCCCCAGCATTTT; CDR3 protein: CASGWGEVRRNQPQHF
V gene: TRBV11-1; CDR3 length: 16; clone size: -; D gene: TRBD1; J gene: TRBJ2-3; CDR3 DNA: TGTGCCAGCAGCTTAAGGCGGCAGGGGGCTGGAGATACGCAGTATTTT; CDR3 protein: CASSLRRQGAGDTQYF
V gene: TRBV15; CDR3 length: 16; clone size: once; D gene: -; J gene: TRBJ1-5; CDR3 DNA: TGTGCCACCAGAAGAGGTGGGGGGGCAAGCAATCAGCCCCAGCATTTT; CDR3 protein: CATRRGGGASNQPQHF
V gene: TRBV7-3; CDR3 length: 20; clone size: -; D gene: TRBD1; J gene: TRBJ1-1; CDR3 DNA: TGTGCCAGCAGCTTAACTGAATCTACAACAAGAGACAGGGCCAACACTGAAGCTTTCTTT; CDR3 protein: CASSLTESTTRDRANTEAFF
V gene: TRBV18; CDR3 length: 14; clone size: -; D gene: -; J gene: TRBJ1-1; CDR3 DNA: TGTGCCAGCTCACCACAACAGGGAACCCGTCAAGCTTTCTTT; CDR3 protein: CASSPQQGTRQAFF
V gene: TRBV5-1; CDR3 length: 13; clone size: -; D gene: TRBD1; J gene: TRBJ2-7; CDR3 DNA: TGCGCCAGCGCGATACAGGGGAAGGGGCTACAGTACTTC; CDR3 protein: CASAIQGKGLQYF
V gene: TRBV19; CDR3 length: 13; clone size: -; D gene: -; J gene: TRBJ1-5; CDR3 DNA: TGTGCCAGTAGTACAGGCCCCAATCAGCCCCAGCATTTT; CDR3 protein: CASSTGPNQPQHF
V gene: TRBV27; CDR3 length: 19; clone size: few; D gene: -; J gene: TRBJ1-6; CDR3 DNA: TGTGCCAGCAGTCCGACCCCCTACAGGGCCGGGTCCTATAATTCACCCCTCCACTTT; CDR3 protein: CASSPTPYRAGSYNSPLHF
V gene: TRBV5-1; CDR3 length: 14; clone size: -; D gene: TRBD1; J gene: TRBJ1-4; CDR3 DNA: TGCGCCAGCAGCTTGGGACAGGGGGGGGAAAAACTGTTTTTT; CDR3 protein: CASSLGQGGEKLFF
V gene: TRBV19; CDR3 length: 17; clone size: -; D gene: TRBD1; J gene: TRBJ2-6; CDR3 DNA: TGTGCCAGTAGTGTTGGGCAGGGGGCATCTGGGGCCAACGTCCTGACTTTC; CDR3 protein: CASSVGQGASGANVLTF
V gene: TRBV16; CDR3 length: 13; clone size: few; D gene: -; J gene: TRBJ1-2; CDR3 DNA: TGTGCCAGCAGCCAACCAGCTAACTATGGCTACACCTTC; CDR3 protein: CASSQPANYGYTF
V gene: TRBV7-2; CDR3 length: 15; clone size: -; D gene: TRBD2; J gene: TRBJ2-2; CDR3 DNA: TGTGCCAGCAGCTCGGGACTAGGGGGCACCGGGGAGCTGTTTTTT; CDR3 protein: CASSSGLGGTGELFF
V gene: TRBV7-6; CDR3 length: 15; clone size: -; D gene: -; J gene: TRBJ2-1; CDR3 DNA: TGTGCCAGCAGCTTAATAGATCTTAGTAACAATGAGCAGTTCTTC; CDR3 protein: CASSLIDLSNNEQFF
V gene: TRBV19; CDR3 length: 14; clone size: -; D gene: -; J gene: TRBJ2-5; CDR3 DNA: TGTGCCAGTAGCAGGAGGAGGTCGGGGGAGACCCAGTACTTC; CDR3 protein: CASSRRRSGETQYF
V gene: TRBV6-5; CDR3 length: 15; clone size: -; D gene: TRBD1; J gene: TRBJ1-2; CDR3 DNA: TGTGCCAGCAGGCAAGGACAGGGGTCTTTGCGGGGCTACACCTTC; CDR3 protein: CASRQGQGSLRGYTF
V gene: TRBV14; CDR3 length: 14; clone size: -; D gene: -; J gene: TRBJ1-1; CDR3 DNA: TGTGCCAGCAGCCAAGCGTTGCGGGGCACTGAAGCTTTCTTT; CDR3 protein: CASSQALRGTEAFF
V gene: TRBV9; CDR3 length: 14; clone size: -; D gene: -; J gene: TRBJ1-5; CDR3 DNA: TGTGCCAGCAGCGTCGGTCAGGGAGGTCAGCCCCAGCATTTT; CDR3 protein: CASSVGQGGQPQHF
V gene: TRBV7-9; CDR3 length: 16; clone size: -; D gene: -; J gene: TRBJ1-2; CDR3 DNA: TGTGCCAGCAGCTTAGCGGACGGACGGGGAAACTATGGCTACACCTTC; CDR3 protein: CASSLADGRGNYGYTF
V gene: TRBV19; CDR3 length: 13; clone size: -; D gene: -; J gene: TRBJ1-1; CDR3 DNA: TGTGCCAGTAGTATAGGCCCCCGGGTGGGAGCTTTCTTT; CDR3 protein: CASSIGPRVGAFF
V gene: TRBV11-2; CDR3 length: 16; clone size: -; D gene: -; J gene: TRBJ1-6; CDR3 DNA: TGTGCCAGCAGCCCCCTGACAGTCTCCTATAATTCACCCCTCCACTTT; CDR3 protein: CASSPLTVSYNSPLHF
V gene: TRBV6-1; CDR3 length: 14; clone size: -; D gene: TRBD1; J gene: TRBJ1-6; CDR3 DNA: TGTGCCAGCAGACGGACAGGTTGGAATTCACCCCTCCACTTT; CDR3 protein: CASRRTGWNSPLHF
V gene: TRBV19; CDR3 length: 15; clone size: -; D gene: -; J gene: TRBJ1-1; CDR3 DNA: TGTGCCAGTAGTAAAGGGGTTACACTGAAGGGCGAAGCTTTCTTT; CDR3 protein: CASSKGVTLKGEAFF
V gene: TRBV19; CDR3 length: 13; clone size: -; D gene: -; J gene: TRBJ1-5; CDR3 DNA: TGTGCCAGTATGAGGGCACTCAATCAGCCCCAGCATTTT; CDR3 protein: CASMRALNQPQHF
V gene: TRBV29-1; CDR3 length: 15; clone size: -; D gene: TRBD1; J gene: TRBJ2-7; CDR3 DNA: TGCAGCGTGATTGGGACAGGGGGATTCGTCGACGAGCAGTACTTC; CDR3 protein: CSVIGTGGFVDEQYF
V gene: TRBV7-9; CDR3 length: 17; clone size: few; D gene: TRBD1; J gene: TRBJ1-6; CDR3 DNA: TGTGCCAGCAGCTCCCTGGGACAGGTTTCTCATAATTCACCCCTCCACTTT; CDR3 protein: CASSSLGQVSHNSPLHF
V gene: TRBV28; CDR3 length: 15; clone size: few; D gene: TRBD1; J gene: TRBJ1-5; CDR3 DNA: TGTGCCAGCAGTTTTCAGGGGGCTTCAAATCAGCCCCAGCATTTT; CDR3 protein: CASSFQGASNQPQHF
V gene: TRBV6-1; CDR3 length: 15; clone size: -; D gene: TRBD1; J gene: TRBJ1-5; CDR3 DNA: TGTGCCAGCAGTATAAGACAGGGGAGCAATCAGCCCCAGCATTTT; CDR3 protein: CASSIRQGSNQPQHF
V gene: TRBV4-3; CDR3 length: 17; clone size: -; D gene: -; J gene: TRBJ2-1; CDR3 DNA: TGCGCCAGCAGCCAAGATTCAGGGCCGGTAAAGTACAATGAGCAGTTCTTC; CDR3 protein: CASSQDSGPVKYNEQFF
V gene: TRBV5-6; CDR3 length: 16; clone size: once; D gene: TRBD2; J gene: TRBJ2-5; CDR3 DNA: TGTGCCAGCAGCTGGCCTTCTAGCGGGGGGACAGAGACCCAGTACTTC; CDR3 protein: CASSWPSSGGTETQYF